This T cell receptor (beta chain) was retrieved from a study of shared clonotypes between healthy human individuals. Evenly divided among several immunoSEQ plates was the genomic DNA of each subset. TCRdb's copy holds only in-frame clones and misses some; the assay was immunoSEQ multiplex PCR. The sample has under 2.5 million clones, 85% to 95% seen once. Germline V gene lookup returns CDR1 MRHNA and CDR2 SNTAGT. V was clipped by 7 bases and J by 0 bases, with 13 bases between them. The CDR3 extends over 15 amino acids. The TCR sequence derives from a young man in good health. Some clones in this sample may be carry-over from other donors' samples. Material for sequencing was naive CD4+ T cells from PBMCs. The subset was: CD45RA+ positively selected. The rearrangement joins TRBV6-4 to TRBJ2-1, with D possibly TRBD2 on 6 matching bases. CDR3 protein: CASKAREGSYNEQFF. For the CDR3, the DNA is TGTGCCAGCAAGGCGCGGGAAGGCTCCTACAATGAGCAGTTCTTC.